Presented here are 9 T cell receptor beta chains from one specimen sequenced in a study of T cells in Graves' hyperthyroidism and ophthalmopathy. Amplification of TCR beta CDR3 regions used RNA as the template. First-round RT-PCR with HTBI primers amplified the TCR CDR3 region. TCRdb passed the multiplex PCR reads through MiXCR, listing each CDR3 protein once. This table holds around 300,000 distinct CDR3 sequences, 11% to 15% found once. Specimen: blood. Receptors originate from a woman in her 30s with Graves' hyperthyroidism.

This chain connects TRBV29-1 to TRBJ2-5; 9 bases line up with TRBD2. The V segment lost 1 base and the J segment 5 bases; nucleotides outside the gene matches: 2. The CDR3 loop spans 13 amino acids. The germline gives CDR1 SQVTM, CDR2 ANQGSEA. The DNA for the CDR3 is TGCAGCGTTGAAGTGGCGGGGGGGGAGACCCAGTACTTC. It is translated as CSVEVAGGETQYF.

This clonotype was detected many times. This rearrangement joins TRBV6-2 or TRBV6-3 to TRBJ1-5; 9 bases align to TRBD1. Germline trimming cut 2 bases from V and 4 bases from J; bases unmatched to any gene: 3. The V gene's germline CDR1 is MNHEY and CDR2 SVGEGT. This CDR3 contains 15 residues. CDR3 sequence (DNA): TGTGCCAGCAGTTACCCCGGGACAGGGAATCAGCCCCAGCATTTT. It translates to CASSYPGTGNQPQHF.

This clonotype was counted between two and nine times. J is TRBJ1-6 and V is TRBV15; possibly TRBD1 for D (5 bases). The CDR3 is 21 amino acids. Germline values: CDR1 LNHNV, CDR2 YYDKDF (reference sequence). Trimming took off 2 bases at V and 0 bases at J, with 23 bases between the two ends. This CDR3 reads CATSRFRDGDYRSSYNSPLHF. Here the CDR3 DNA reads TGTGCCACCAGCAGATTCCGGGACGGAGATTATAGGAGCTCCTATAATTCACCCCTCCACTTT.

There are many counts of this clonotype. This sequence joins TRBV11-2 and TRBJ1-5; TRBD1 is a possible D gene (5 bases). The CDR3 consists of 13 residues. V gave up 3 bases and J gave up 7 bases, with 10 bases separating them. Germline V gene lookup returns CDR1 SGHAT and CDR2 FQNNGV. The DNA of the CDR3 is TGTGCCAGCAGCTTGAGTCGGGGGCAGCCCCAGCATTTT. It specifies CASSLSRGQPQHF.

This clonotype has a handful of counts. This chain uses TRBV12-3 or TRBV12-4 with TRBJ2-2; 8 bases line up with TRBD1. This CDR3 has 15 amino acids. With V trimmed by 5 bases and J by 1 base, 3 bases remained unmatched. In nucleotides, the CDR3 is TGTGCCAGCAGTGGAGGGACAGGGAACACCGGGGAGCTGTTTTTT. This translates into CASSGGTGNTGELFF.

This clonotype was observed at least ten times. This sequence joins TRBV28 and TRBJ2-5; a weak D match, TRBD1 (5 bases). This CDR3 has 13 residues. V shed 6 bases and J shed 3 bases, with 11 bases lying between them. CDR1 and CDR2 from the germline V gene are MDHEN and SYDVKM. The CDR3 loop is CASSPAGKETQYF. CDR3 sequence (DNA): TGTGCCAGCAGCCCGGCAGGGAAAGAGACCCAGTACTTC.

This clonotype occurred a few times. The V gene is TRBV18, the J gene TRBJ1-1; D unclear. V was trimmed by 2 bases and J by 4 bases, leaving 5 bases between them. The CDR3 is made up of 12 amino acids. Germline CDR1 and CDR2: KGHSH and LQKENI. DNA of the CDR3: TGTGCCAGCTCACCAGTGGTCACTGAAGCTTTCTTT. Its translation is CASSPVVTEAFF.

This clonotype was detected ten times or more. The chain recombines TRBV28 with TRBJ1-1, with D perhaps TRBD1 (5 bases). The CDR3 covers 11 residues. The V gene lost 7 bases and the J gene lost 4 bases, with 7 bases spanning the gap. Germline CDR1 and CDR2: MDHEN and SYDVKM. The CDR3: CASTQGTEAFF. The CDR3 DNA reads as TGTGCCAGCACTCAGGGCACTGAAGCTTTCTTT.

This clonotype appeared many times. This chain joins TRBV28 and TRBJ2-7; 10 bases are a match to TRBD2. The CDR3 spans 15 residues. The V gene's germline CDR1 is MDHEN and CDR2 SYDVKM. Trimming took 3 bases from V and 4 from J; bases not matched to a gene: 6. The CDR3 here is CASSFVAGGRYEQYF. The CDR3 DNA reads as TGTGCCAGCAGTTTCGTAGCGGGAGGCCGATACGAGCAGTACTTC.